The T cell receptor (beta chain) described here comes from a study of technical replicates of blood from a few donors. The CDR3 extends over 15 amino acids. J was trimmed by 0 bases and V by 8 bases; bases with no gene match: 6. CDR1 and CDR2 (germline): WSHSY, SAAADI. Only in-frame clones appear in the TCRdb table, and some are missing; sequencing was by immunoSEQ multiplex PCR. The data contain about 16,000 clones, more than 75% of them singletons. The V call is TRBV10-2, the J call TRBJ2-2; 7 bases align to TRBD1. Sequenced material: PBMCs. The clonotype was recovered from a human donor in good health. CDR3 DNA: TGCGCCAGCGTGGGGCAGGGGGCGAACACCGGGGAGCTGTTTTTT. Translating it yields CASVGQGANTGELFF.